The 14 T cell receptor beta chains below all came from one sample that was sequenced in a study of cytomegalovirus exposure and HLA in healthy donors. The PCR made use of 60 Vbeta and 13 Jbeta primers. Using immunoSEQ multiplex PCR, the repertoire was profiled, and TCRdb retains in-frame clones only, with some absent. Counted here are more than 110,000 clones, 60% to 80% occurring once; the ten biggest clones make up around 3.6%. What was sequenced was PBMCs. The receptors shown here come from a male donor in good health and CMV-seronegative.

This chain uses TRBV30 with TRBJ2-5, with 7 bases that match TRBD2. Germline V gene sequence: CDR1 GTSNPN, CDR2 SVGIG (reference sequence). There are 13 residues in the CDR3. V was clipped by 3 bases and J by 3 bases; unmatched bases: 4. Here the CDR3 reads CAWRALAKETQYF. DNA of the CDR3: TGTGCCTGGAGAGCACTAGCGAAAGAGACCCAGTACTTC.

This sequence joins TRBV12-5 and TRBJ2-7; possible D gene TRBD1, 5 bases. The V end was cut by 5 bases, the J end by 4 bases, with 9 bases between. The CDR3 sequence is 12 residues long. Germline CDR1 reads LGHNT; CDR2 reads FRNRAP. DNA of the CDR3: TGTGCTAGTGGTCCAGGGTGGTACGAGCAGTACTTC. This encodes CASGPGWYEQYF.

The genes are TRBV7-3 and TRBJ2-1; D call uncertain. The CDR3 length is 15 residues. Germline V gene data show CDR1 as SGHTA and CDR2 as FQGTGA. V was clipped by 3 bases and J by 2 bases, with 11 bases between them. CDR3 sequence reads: CASSLEQLPYNEQFF. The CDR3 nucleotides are TGTGCCAGCAGCTTGGAACAGCTCCCCTACAATGAGCAGTTCTTC.

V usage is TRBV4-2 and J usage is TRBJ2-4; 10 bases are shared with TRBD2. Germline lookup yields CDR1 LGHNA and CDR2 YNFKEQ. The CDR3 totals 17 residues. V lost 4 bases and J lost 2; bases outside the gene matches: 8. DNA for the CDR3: TGTGCCAGCAGCCTTTCAAGCGGGGGGGCGACCAAAAACATTCAGTACTTC. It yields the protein CASSLSSGGATKNIQYF.

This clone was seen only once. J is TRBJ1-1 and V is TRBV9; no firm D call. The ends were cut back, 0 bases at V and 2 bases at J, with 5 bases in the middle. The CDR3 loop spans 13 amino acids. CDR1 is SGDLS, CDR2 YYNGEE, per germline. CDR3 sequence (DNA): TGTGCCAGCAGCGTAGCCCAAAACACTGAAGCTTTCTTT. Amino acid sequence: CASSVAQNTEAFF.

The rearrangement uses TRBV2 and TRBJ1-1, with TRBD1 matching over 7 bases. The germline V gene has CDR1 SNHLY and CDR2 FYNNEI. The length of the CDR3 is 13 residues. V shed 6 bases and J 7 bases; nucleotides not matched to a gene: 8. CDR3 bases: TGTGCCAGCAGCTGGGACAGTGAGGGTGAAGCTTTCTTT. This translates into CASSWDSEGEAFF.

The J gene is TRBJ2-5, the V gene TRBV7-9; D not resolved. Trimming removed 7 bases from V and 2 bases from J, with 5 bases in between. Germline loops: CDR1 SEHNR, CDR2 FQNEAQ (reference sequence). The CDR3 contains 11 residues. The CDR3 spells CASTRQETQYF. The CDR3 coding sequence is TGTGCCAGCACGCGGCAAGAGACCCAGTACTTC.

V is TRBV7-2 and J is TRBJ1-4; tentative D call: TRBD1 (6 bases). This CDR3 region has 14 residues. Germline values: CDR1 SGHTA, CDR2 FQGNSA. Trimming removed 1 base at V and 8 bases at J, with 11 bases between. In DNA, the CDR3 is TGTGCCAGCAGCTTAGGGGGGCTCGGAGAAAAACTGTTTTTT. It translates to CASSLGGLGEKLFF. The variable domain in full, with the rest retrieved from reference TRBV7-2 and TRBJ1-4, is GAGVSQSPSNKVTEKGKDVELRCDPISGHTALYWYRQSLGQGLEFLIYFQGNSAPDKSGLPSDRFSAERTGGSVSTLTIQRTQQEDSAVYLCASSLGGLGEKLFFGSGTQLSVL.

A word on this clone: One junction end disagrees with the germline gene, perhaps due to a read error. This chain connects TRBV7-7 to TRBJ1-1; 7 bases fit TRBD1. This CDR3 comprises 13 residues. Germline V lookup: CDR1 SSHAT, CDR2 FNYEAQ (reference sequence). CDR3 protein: CASSSRGSTEAFF. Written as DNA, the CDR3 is TGTGCTAGCAGCTCCAGGGGGAGCACTGAAGCTTTCTTT.

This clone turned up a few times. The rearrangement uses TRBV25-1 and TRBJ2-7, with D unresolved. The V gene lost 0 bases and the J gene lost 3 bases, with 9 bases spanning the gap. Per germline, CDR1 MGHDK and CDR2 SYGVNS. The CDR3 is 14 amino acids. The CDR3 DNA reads TGTGCCAGCAGTGAATATACAGCCGACTACGAGCAGTACTTC. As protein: CASSEYTADYEQYF.

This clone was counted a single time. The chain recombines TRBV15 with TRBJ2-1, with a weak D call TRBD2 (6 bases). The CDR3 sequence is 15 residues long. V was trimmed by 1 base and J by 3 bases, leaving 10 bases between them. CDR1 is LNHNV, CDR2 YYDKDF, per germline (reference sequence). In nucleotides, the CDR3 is TGTGCCACCAGCAGAGGGCTAGCGCGCTACAATGAGCAGTTCTTC. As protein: CATSRGLARYNEQFF. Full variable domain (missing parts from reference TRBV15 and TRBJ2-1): DAMVIQNPRYQVTQFGKPVTLSCSQTLNHNVMYWYQQKSSQAPKLLFHYYDKDFNNEADTPDNFQSRRPNTSFCFLDIRSPGLGDTAMYLCATSRGLARYNEQFFGPGTRLTVL.

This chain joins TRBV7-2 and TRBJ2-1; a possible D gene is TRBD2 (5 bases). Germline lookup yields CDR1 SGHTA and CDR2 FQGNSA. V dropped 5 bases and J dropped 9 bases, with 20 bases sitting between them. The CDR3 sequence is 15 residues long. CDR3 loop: CASSTTPLGSLEQFF. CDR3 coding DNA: TGTGCCAGCAGCACAACGCCACTAGGTTCTCTTGAGCAGTTCTTC. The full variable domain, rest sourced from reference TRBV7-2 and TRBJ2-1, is GAGVSQSPSNKVTEKGKDVELRCDPISGHTALYWYRQSLGQGLEFLIYFQGNSAPDKSGLPSDRFSAERTGGSVSTLTIQRTQQEDSAVYLCASSTTPLGSLEQFFGPGTRLTVL.

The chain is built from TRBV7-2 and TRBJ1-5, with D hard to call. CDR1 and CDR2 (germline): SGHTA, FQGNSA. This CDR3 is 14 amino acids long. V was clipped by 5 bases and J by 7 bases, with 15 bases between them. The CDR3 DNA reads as TGTGCCAGCAGCACTATCTACCTTGGACAGCCCCAGCATTTT. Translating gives CASSTIYLGQPQHF.

This CDR3 is CASSLVGGGDNEQFF. The CDR3 nucleotides are TGCGCCAGCAGCTTGGTTGGCGGGGGGGACAATGAGCAGTTCTTC. The gene calls are TRBV5-1 and TRBJ2-1; 9 bases align to TRBD2. The length of the CDR3 is 15 residues. J was trimmed by 5 bases and V by 0 bases; bases with no gene match: 3. Germline V gene sequence: CDR1 SGHRS, CDR2 YFSETQ.